This paragraph covers one T cell receptor (beta chain) sequence. Its target is not known. This specimen comes from a study of T cell clones after liver transplantation. Turning to the study itself: Immunosuppression withdrawal was tried within 2 years after liver transplantation in this trial. Without induction therapy, subjects received standard immunosuppression until 12-24 months post-transplant.

V trimming: 5 bases; J trimming: 4 bases; junction bases outside the gene matches: 9. Germline CDR1 and CDR2: MDHEN and SYDVKM. The CDR3 runs 15 residues. Whole-study results and caveats: Conclusions were preliminary, with small, heterogeneous patient groups. Graft donor-reactive T cells possibly entered the graft instead of undergoing deletion.

Some clones are missing from TCRdb's copy, which holds only in-frame ones; the method was immunoSEQ multiplex PCR. The table lists roughly 80,000 clones, less than 85% of them singletons. The chain joins TRBV28 to TRBJ2-3, with TRBD2 identical over 7 bases. This sequence was found in a human patient who received a liver transplant. Some T cells may originate from the graft donor. This material consisted of CD4+ T cells from blood, taken at the 22-month timepoint. CDR3 loop: CASSPWGGEADTQYF. Written as DNA, the CDR3 is TGTGCCAGCAGTCCATGGGGGGGGGAAGCAGATACGCAGTATTTT.